The 19 T cell receptor beta chains in this list originate from one sample, sequenced in a study of primary melanoma T cells and metastatic recurrence. Here immunoSEQ multiplex PCR was the method, and the copy in TCRdb shows in-frame clones only, minus some. The sample includes 250 to 350 clones, 90% of them seen just once. The sample comprised melanoma tumor tissue. These TCRs come from a human donor with melanoma.

This chain joins TRBV19 and TRBJ2-7, with 8 bases identical to TRBD1. Germline trimming cut 5 bases from V and 6 bases from J; bases unmatched to any gene: 9. The CDR3 has 14 residues. Per the germline V gene, CDR1 is LNHDA and CDR2 is SQIVND (reference sequence). CDR3 bases: TGTGCCAGTAGTCACACAGGGGGGATAGGCGAGCAGTACTTC. It codes for CASSHTGGIGEQYF.

This chain connects TRBV19 to TRBJ2-2, with D hard to call. Trimming pared 7 bases from V and 5 bases from J, leaving 11 bases between. Germline CDR1 reads LNHDA; CDR2 reads SQIVND (reference sequence). The CDR3 length is 13 residues. CDR3: CASTQDRTGELFF. DNA of the CDR3: TGTGCCAGTACTCAGGATCGGACCGGGGAGCTGTTTTTT.

This clone showed up just a few times. The DNA of the CDR3 is TGTGCCAGTAGTATTGGGACAGGGGGCAATCAGCCCCAGCATTTT. As protein: CASSIGTGGNQPQHF. V and J are TRBV19 and TRBJ1-5; 10 positions agree with TRBD1. With 3 bases clipped from V and 2 bases from J, the junction kept 1 base outside the gene matches. CDR3 length: 15 amino acids. Germline V gives CDR1 LNHDA, CDR2 SQIVND (reference sequence).

The chain carries TRBV28 and TRBJ1-1; D is ambiguous. Germline V gene data show CDR1 as MDHEN and CDR2 as SYDVKM. Trimming took off 2 bases at V and 4 bases at J, with 11 bases between the two ends. The length of the CDR3 is 14 residues. CDR3 residues: CASSLVGDGTEAFF. DNA for the CDR3: TGTGCCAGCAGTTTAGTTGGAGATGGCACTGAAGCTTTCTTT.

The chain has TRBV6-8 and TRBJ2-7; tentatively, D is TRBD1 (5 bases). CDR1 is MNHGY, CDR2 SAAAGT, per germline. Trimming left V 5 bases short and J 2 bases short, with 10 bases between. CDR3 size: 13 residues. The CDR3 nucleotides read TGTGCCAGCAGTAACAGGTTCCCCTACGAGCAGTACTTC. Encoded protein: CASSNRFPYEQYF.

The genes are TRBV29-1 and TRBJ1-1; TRBD1 agrees at 8 bases. The CDR3 is 14 residues long. The J segment lost 6 bases and the V segment lost 4 bases, leaving 10 bases of the junction unmatched. Germline V gene data show CDR1 as SQVTM and CDR2 as ANQGSEA. CDR3 protein: CSVVIGQGTSEAFF. The CDR3 coding sequence is TGCAGCGTTGTTATCGGACAGGGAACCTCTGAAGCTTTCTTT.

V usage is TRBV6-8 and J usage is TRBJ1-1; tentatively, D is TRBD1 (6 bases). The CDR3 is 14 amino acids. Trimming shortened V by 6 bases and J by 1 base, and 12 bases separated the two germline ends. CDR1 and CDR2 from the germline V gene are MNHGY and SAAAGT. CDR3 DNA: TGTGCCAGCAGCTGGGGGGCGCGGAACACTGAAGCTTTCTTT. Translation: CASSWGARNTEAFF.

V and J are TRBV10-3 and TRBJ2-3; 9 bases are shared with TRBD2. CDR3 length: 15 amino acids. V lost 0 bases and J lost 3; bases outside the gene matches: 1. Germline CDR1 reads ENHRY; CDR2 reads SYGVKD. CDR3 loop: CAISESTSGTDTQYF. CDR3 DNA: TGTGCCATCAGTGAGTCCACTAGCGGGACAGATACGCAGTATTTT.

The chain uses TRBV15 and TRBJ1-2, with a weak D call TRBD1 (6 bases). Germline values: CDR1 LNHNV, CDR2 YYDKDF (reference sequence). The CDR3 totals 14 residues. Deletions cut 8 bases from V and 8 bases from J, with 21 bases between. Here the CDR3 reads CATSLDTGTRGYTF. DNA of the CDR3: TGTGCCACCTCACTAGACACAGGGACGCGGGGCTACACCTTC.

The V call is TRBV25-1, the J call TRBJ2-2; D possibly corresponds to TRBD2 (5 bases). There are 15 residues in the CDR3. The V end lost 7 bases, the J end lost 2 bases, and 14 bases lay between the germline ends. Looked up from germline, CDR1 is MGHDK and CDR2 is SYGVNS. In nucleotides, the CDR3 is TGTGCCAGCAAAAAAAGAGGGCAAAACACCGGGGAGCTGTTTTTT. Translating it yields CASKKRGQNTGELFF.

The chain has TRBV19 and TRBJ1-2, with TRBD1 identical over 10 bases. This CDR3 region has 14 residues. Unmatched junction bases numbered 8, after V lost 9 bases and J lost 4 bases. Germline CDR1 and CDR2: LNHDA and SQIVND (reference sequence). CDR3 nucleotides: TGTGCCAGCATGGGGGACAGGGGCTTCTATGGCTACACCTTC. It yields the protein CASMGDRGFYGYTF.

The chain carries TRBV6-8 and TRBJ1-5; D uncertain. Germline-derived CDR1 and CDR2 are MNHGY and SAAAGT. The CDR3 contains 12 residues. V was shortened by 6 bases and J by 0 bases, with 3 bases between the two germline ends. CDR3 residues: CASSHSNQPQHF. DNA for the CDR3: TGTGCCAGCAGCCATAGCAATCAGCCCCAGCATTTT.

The count of this clone is one. The rearrangement joins TRBV12-2 to TRBJ1-1; TRBD1, as called in the table, went unchecked against the DNA. TRBV12-2 has pseudogene status. There are 16 residues in the CDR3. CDR3: CASNLPGQSGTGEAFF. Here the CDR3 DNA reads TGTGCCAGTAACCTCCCGGGACAGTCAGGTACTGGGGAAGCTTTCTTT.

This rearrangement joins TRBV11-3 to TRBJ2-2, with D tentatively TRBD1 or TRBD2 (5 bases each). The germline CDR1 and CDR2 sequences are SGHNT and YENEEA. V dropped 6 bases and J dropped 2 bases, with 19 bases sitting between them. This CDR3 is 17 amino acids long. The CDR3 region is CASSPPGPQTNTGELFF. The CDR3 DNA sequence: TGTGCCAGCAGTCCGCCGGGACCCCAGACCAACACCGGGGAGCTGTTTTTT.

The chain couples TRBV15 to TRBJ2-5; TRBD1 agrees at 9 bases. The J segment lost 4 bases and the V segment lost 6 bases, leaving 6 bases of the junction unmatched. Germline V gene lookup returns CDR1 LNHNV and CDR2 YYDKDF (reference sequence). The CDR3 sequence is 14 residues long. Written as DNA, the CDR3 is TGTGCCACCAGTACAGGGGGCTCGCGAGAGACCCAGTACTTC. Translating gives CATSTGGSRETQYF.

The genes are TRBV19 and TRBJ1-1, with D uncertain. This CDR3 comprises 14 residues. Germline assignment: CDR1 LNHDA and CDR2 SQIVND (reference sequence). V lost 1 base and J lost 5, with 11 bases in between. CDR3 DNA: TGTGCCAGTAGTATAGGTGGTAGAGGAACTGAAGCTTTCTTT. Encoded protein: CASSIGGRGTEAFF.

V and J are TRBV18 and TRBJ2-5, with D unclear. The length of the CDR3 is 14 residues. Germline CDR1 is KGHSH and CDR2 is LQKENI. Trimming shortened V by 2 bases and J by 2 bases, and 9 bases separated the two germline ends. Here the CDR3 DNA reads TGTGCCAGCTCACCAAGGGCAACTCAAGAGACCCAGTACTTC. Its translation: CASSPRATQETQYF.

The CDR3 reads CATSSSVGTDATNEKLFF. The CDR3 DNA is TGTGCCACCAGCTCTTCAGTCGGGACAGACGCAACTAATGAAAAACTGTTTTTT. The chain links TRBV15 to TRBJ1-4; 7 bases map to TRBD1. With V trimmed by 5 bases and J by 0 bases, 12 bases remained unmatched. Per the germline V gene, CDR1 is LNHNV and CDR2 is YYDKDF (reference sequence). The CDR3 is made up of 18 amino acids.

The chain couples TRBV15 to TRBJ2-4; D not certain. From germline, CDR1 is LNHNV and CDR2 YYDKDF (reference sequence). With 3 bases removed from V and 8 bases from J, the gap between germline ends came to 20 bases. The CDR3 is 16 amino acids. As DNA, the CDR3 is TGTGCCACCAGCAGTGATGAGACGGACCCTCGGGACATTCAGTACTTC. Protein: CATSSDETDPRDIQYF.